This is a list of T cell receptor beta chains from one sample in a study of cytomegalovirus exposure and HLA in healthy donors. Sequencing was performed with immunoSEQ multiplex PCR; in TCRdb, only in-frame clones are kept and a portion is missing. The table includes about 300,000 clones, over 75% detected once. The sequencing sample was made of PBMCs. The receptors stem from a woman in her late teens or twenties in good health and CMV-seronegative. CDR3s include the opening cysteine and the closing phenylalanine or tryptophan. The D gene is left open where the match is weak. Some rows have no size entry. The others give once, few or many, or a class for an expanded clone.

J gene,D gene,clone size,V gene,CDR3 DNA,CDR3 protein
TRBJ2-3,TRBD2,once,TRBV9,TGTGCCAGCAGCGTCAGAGGGAGGGCCCAAACAGATACGCAGTATTTT,CASSVRGRAQTDTQYF
TRBJ1-5,TRBD1,NA,TRBV28,TGTGCCAGCACGACAGGGGGATATAGCAATCAGCCCCAGCATTTT,CASTTGGYSNQPQHF
TRBJ1-5,NA,NA,TRBV19,TGTGCGGTAAAGGCGGGGTATAGCAATCAGCCCCAGCATTTT,CAVKAGYSNQPQHF
TRBJ1-1,TRBD1,NA,TRBV6-6,TGTGCCAGCAGTTACGCGACAGGGACAGTGAACACTGAAGCTTTCTTT,CASSYATGTVNTEAFF
TRBJ2-1,TRBD2,NA,TRBV5-4,TGTGCCAGCAGCTTGGTAGCGGGGCTAACGTACAATGAGCAGTTCTTC,CASSLVAGLTYNEQFF
TRBJ1-5,NA,NA,TRBV29-1,TGCAGCGTGGGGCTCGGGACACCTAATCAGCCCCAGCATTTT,CSVGLGTPNQPQHF
TRBJ2-3,NA,NA,TRBV18,TGTGCCAGCTCTCCCCTAGGCAGTAGCACAGATACGCAGTATTTT,CASSPLGSSTDTQYF
TRBJ2-3,TRBD2,NA,TRBV7-9,TGTGCCAGCAGTAGGACTAGTCTGACAAATACGCAGTATTTT,CASSRTSLTNTQYF
TRBJ1-4,TRBD1,once,TRBV18,TGTGCCAGCTCCCCGGGACAGGGAGGTGAAAAACTGTTTTTT,CASSPGQGGEKLFF
TRBJ2-1,TRBD2,NA,TRBV6-1,TGTGCCAGCAGCCCCCTAGCGGATGAGCAGTTCTTC,CASSPLADEQFF
TRBJ2-1,TRBD2,once,TRBV9,TGTGCCAGCAGCGCATCCGGGACTAGTGTCAATGAGCAGTTCTTC,CASSASGTSVNEQFF
TRBJ2-2,NA,few,TRBV5-4,TGTGCCAGCACCCAAGGGGGTTTAACCGGGGAGCTGTTTTTT,CASTQGGLTGELFF
TRBJ1-4,TRBD1,few,TRBV28,TGTGCCAGCAGTCCGGGACAGGGCGGAAAACTGTTTTTT,CASSPGQGGKLFF
TRBJ1-2,NA,NA,TRBV6-1,TGTGCCAGCAGTGAATTGCAGCAGGGAACTTCTTGGGGCTACACCTTC,CASSELQQGTSWGYTF
TRBJ1-5,NA,NA,TRBV5-8,TGTGCCAGCAGTTTAGGGGGATTTGGTCAGCCCCAGCATTTT,CASSLGGFGQPQHF
TRBJ1-6,NA,NA,TRBV5-7,TGTGCCAGCAGCTTGGACAGATCCTATAATTCACCCCTCCACTTT,CASSLDRSYNSPLHF
TRBJ2-6,TRBD1,NA,TRBV19,TGTGCCAGTAGTCTGGGGACAGCGTTCTCTGGGGCCAACGTCCTGACTTTC,CASSLGTAFSGANVLTF
TRBJ2-3,NA,NA,TRBV5-1,TGCGCCAGCAGCTTGAGCGTCAGCACAGATACGCAGTATTTT,CASSLSVSTDTQYF
TRBJ2-1,TRBD2,NA,TRBV6-5,TGTGCCAGCAGGTCTGGGACTAGCGGGGGCAATGAGCAGTTCTTC,CASRSGTSGGNEQFF
TRBJ2-5,TRBD2,NA,TRBV11-2,TGTGCCAGCAGCCCCGGGACTAGAGACCAAGAGACCCAGTACTTC,CASSPGTRDQETQYF
TRBJ1-5,NA,NA,TRBV27,TGTGCCAGCAGTTTGGGGCGATTTCAGCCCCAGCATTTT,CASSLGRFQPQHF
TRBJ2-2,NA,NA,TRBV6-1,TGTGCCAGCAGCATAGACAGGATTAACACCGGGGAGCTGTTTTTT,CASSIDRINTGELFF
TRBJ1-1,NA,NA,TRBV19,TGTGCCAGCCAACCGACAGGAGAGAACACTGAAGCTTTCTTT,CASQPTGENTEAFF
TRBJ1-1,NA,NA,TRBV5-4,TGTGCCAGCAGCCGGGGAGGGATTGGCGCTGAAGCTTTCTTT,CASSRGGIGAEAFF
TRBJ2-7,NA,NA,TRBV2,TGTGCCAGCAGTGAAAGAGGGAGTAACGAGCAGTACTTC,CASSERGSNEQYF
TRBJ2-3,NA,NA,TRBV13,TGTGCCAGCAGCTTACCCGGGAGCGGGGATACGCAGTATTTT,CASSLPGSGDTQYF
TRBJ2-6,NA,NA,TRBV29-1,TGCAGCGTAGCAAACAGGTCTGGGGCCAACGTCCTGACTTTC,CSVANRSGANVLTF
TRBJ1-5,NA,NA,TRBV19,TGTGCCAGTAGTATAGAGGGCTCCAACATGCCCCAGCATTTT,CASSIEGSNMPQHF
TRBJ1-1,NA,NA,TRBV7-8,TGTGCCAGCAGCTTTCACGACAGCGCCCTTATGAACACTGAAGCTTTCTTT,CASSFHDSALMNTEAFF
TRBJ2-5,TRBD2,NA,TRBV5-4,TGTGCCAGCAGCTACGGGACTAGCGGGAGTTGGGAGACCCAGTACTTC,CASSYGTSGSWETQYF
TRBJ2-7,NA,NA,TRBV7-2,TGTGCCAGCAGCTCCGGCAGGCTCTCCTACGAGCAGTACTTC,CASSSGRLSYEQYF
TRBJ2-1,NA,once,TRBV27,TGTGCCAGCAGGAACACTGGAGGGGATGAGCAGTTCTTC,CASRNTGGDEQFF
TRBJ2-1,TRBD2,once,TRBV27,TGTGCCAGCAGTTCTGGACTAGCGGGAGGGGTGTGGGTTTACAATGAGCAGTTCTTC,CASSSGLAGGVWVYNEQFF
TRBJ2-4,NA,NA,TRBV4-1,TGCGCCAGCAGCCAAGAATGGGGCCTAAACCAATACATTCAGTACTTC,CASSQEWGLNQYIQYF
TRBJ2-7,TRBD2,NA,TRBV6-5,TGTGCCAGCAGTTGGACTAGCGGAACCTACGAGCAGTACTTC,CASSWTSGTYEQYF
TRBJ2-4,NA,NA,TRBV7-9,TGTGCCAGCAGCATGGCTGGTAACCAAAACATTCAGTACTTC,CASSMAGNQNIQYF
TRBJ2-3,TRBD2,NA,TRBV19,TGTGCCAGTAGTATAGATGCTAGCGGGAGGACAGATACGCAGTATTTT,CASSIDASGRTDTQYF
TRBJ2-3,NA,NA,TRBV5-3,TGTGCCAGAAGCTTGAAGTGGTGGCAGGGGACAGATACGCAGTATTTT,CARSLKWWQGTDTQYF
TRBJ2-1,NA,NA,TRBV9,TGTGCCAGCAGCGCCACCACAAATGCTTACAATGAGCAGTTCTTC,CASSATTNAYNEQFF
TRBJ1-2,NA,NA,TRBV4-3,TGCGCCAGCAGCCAAGACACCAGGGGATATACTAACTATGGCTACACCTTC,CASSQDTRGYTNYGYTF
TRBJ2-7,NA,once,TRBV7-2,TGTGCCAGCAGCCCACTAAGTCCAGGGTTTGGCGAGCAGTACTTC,CASSPLSPGFGEQYF
TRBJ1-5,TRBD1,NA,TRBV6-5,TGTGCCAGCAGTTATCGACAGGGGGGACAGCCCCAGCATTTT,CASSYRQGGQPQHF
TRBJ2-4,NA,NA,TRBV28,TGTGCCAGCAGTCCCACCCAGGGCCGGCCGGGCGAAAACATTCAGTACTTC,CASSPTQGRPGENIQYF
TRBJ1-2,NA,NA,TRBV5-4,TGTGCCAGCAGCCCGCTGGAACTAGTGCGAAACTATGGCTACACCTTC,CASSPLELVRNYGYTF
TRBJ1-3,NA,NA,TRBV29-1,TGCAGCGCGGCGCAGGGCCGGAGAAACACCATATATTTT,CSAAQGRRNTIYF
TRBJ2-3,NA,NA,TRBV5-1,TGCGCCAGCAGCCCGCGGCCACAGGGCGGCACAGATACGCAGTATTTT,CASSPRPQGGTDTQYF
TRBJ1-3,TRBD1,NA,TRBV28,TGTGCCAGCAGGAAGGCAGGGGGCAATGGAAACACCATATATTTT,CASRKAGGNGNTIYF
TRBJ2-7,NA,NA,TRBV18,TGTGCCAGCTCATCGAGGGGGACCGTGGACTTC,CASSSRGTVDF
TRBJ2-1,TRBD2,NA,TRBV7-3,TGTGCCAGCAGCCTTCGGGGGGGCCCGAACTCCTACAATGAGCAGTTCTTC,CASSLRGGPNSYNEQFF